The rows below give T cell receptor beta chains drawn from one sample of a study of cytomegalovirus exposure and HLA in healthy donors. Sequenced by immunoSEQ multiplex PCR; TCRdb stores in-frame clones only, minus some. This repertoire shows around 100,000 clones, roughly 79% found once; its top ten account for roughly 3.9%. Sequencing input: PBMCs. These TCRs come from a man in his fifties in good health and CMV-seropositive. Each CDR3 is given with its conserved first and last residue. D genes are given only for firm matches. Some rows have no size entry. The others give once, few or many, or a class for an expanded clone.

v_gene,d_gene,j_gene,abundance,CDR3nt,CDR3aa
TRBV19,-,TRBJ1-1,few,TGTGCCAGTAGTATGGGCAACATGAACACTGAAGCTTTCTTT,CASSMGNMNTEAFF
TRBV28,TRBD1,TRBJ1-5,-,TGTGCCAGCAGCCCGGACAGGGGACGCAATCAGCCCCAGCATTTT,CASSPDRGRNQPQHF
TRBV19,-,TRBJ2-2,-,TGTGCCAGTAGTACTCAACCGGGGACCAGGGGAACCGGGGAGCTGTTTTTT,CASSTQPGTRGTGELFF
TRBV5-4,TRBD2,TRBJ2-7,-,TGTGCCAGCAGCTCAGCGGGAGGGACCTACGAGCAGTACTTC,CASSSAGGTYEQYF
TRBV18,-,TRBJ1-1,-,TGTGCCAGCTCACCCCGGGGAACGGCGAACACTGAAGCTTTCTTT,CASSPRGTANTEAFF
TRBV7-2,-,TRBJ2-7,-,TGTGCCAGCAGCCTTACAGAGTACGAGCAGTACTTC,CASSLTEYEQYF
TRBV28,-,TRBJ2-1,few,TGTGCCAGCAGTTCCCCACTAGTGGTCAATGAGCAGTTCTTC,CASSSPLVVNEQFF
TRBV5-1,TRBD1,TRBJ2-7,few,TGCGCCAGCAGCTCGGACAGGCTCGGGGCCGAGCAGTACTTC,CASSSDRLGAEQYF
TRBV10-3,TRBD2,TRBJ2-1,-,TGTGCCATCAGCCGGGAGGGGGTATATGAGCAGTTCTTC,CAISREGVYEQFF
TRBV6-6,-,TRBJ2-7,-,TGTGCCAGCGCGGGGAAAGCGACCTACGAGCAGTACTTC,CASAGKATYEQYF
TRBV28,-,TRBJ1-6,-,TGTGCCAGCCTTACCCGACAGACCAGCTCCTATAATTCACCCCTCCACTTT,CASLTRQTSSYNSPLHF
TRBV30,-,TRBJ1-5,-,TGTGCCTGGAGTCGTGACAGTAATCAGCCCCAGCATTTT,CAWSRDSNQPQHF
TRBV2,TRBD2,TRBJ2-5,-,TGTGCCAGCAGAATAGCGGGAATCGCTGAGACCCAGTACTTC,CASRIAGIAETQYF
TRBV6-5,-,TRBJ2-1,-,TGTGCCAGCAACTCAGGGGTGGGGTCCAATGAGCAGTTCTTC,CASNSGVGSNEQFF
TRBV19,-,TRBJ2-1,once,TGTGCCACCCCGGAGGGAGCTGGGGAGCAGTTCTTC,CATPEGAGEQFF
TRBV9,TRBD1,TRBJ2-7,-,TGTGCCAGCAGCATCGGACAGGGGGCTATCTACGAGCAGTACTTC,CASSIGQGAIYEQYF
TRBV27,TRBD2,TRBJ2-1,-,TGTGCCAGCGGGGGGGACCACTCCTACAATGAGCAGTTCTTC,CASGGDHSYNEQFF
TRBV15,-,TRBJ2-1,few,TGTGCCACCAGCGAAGCGGACTCCGGCAGCAATGAGCAGTTCTTC,CATSEADSGSNEQFF
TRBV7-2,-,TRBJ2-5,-,TGTGCCAGCAGCTTATATCGAGAGACCCAGTACTTC,CASSLYRETQYF
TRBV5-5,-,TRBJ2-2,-,TGTGCCAGCAGCCCTCAGGGGACCGGGGAGCTGTTTTTT,CASSPQGTGELFF
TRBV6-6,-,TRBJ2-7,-,TGTGCCAGCAGTCGTGGCAACTACGAGCAGTACTTC,CASSRGNYEQYF
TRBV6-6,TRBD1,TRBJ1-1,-,TGTGCCAGCAGTTACGACAGGGGGTCGGGTGAAGCTTTCTTT,CASSYDRGSGEAFF
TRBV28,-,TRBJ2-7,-,TGTGCCAGCAGTCGGGGGACCTACGAGCAGTACTTC,CASSRGTYEQYF
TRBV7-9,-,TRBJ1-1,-,TGTGCCAGCAGCTTAGCCGAGACTAGGGCTTTCTTT,CASSLAETRAFF
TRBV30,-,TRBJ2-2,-,TGTGCCTGGAGTGTAAGGGAGGACGGGGAGCTGTTTTTT,CAWSVREDGELFF
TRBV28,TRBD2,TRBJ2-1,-,TGTGCCAGCAGTTTATCGGCGGGAGTAGGATATGAGCAGTTCTTC,CASSLSAGVGYEQFF
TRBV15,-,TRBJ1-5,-,TGTGCCACCAGCAGAGGCCCAGGGCAGCCCCAGCATTTT,CATSRGPGQPQHF
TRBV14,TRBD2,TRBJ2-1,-,TGTGCCAGCAGCCAAGATGACGGGAGGGCCCCTAGGGATGAGCAGTTCTTC,CASSQDDGRAPRDEQFF
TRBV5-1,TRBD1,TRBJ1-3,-,TGCGCCAGCAGCCCACAGAGGACAGGGACTGGAAACACCATATATTTT,CASSPQRTGTGNTIYF
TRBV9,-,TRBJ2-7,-,TGTGCCAGCAGCCCCACCCTTCTGAGGGAGGAAGACGAGCAGTACTTC,CASSPTLLREEDEQYF
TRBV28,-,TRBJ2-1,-,TGTGCCAGCAGCCAGATCATTCCGGGACTCCTTTACAATGAGCAGTTCTTC,CASSQIIPGLLYNEQFF
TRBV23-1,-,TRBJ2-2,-,TGCGCCAGCAGTCAAGTCTCGATGATATTAAACGGGTTTATGAGCACCGGGGAGCTGTTTTTT,CASSQVSMILNGFMSTGELFF
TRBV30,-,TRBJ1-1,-,TGTGCCTGGACTTTCGACAGGCAAACTGAAGCTTTCTTT,CAWTFDRQTEAFF
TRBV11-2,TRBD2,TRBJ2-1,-,TGTGCCAGCAGCTTACGGCTAGCGGGAGCGGTTGAGCAGTTCTTC,CASSLRLAGAVEQFF
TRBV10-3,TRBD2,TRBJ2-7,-,TGTGCCATCAGTCGACTAGCGGACTCCTACGAGCAGTACTTC,CAISRLADSYEQYF
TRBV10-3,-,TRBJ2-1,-,TGTGCCATCAGTGCCGAGACAGGTTTGGGTAGCTCCTACAATGAGCAGTTCTTC,CAISAETGLGSSYNEQFF
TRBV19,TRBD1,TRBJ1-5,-,TGTGCCAGTAACTGGGACAGGGGGACGGGGCAGCCCCAGCATTTT,CASNWDRGTGQPQHF
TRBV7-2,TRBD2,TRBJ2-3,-,TGTGCCAGCAGCTTGTGGGGGGGGCTAGCGGGAGATACGCAGTATTTT,CASSLWGGLAGDTQYF
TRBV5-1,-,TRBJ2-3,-,TGCGCCAGCAGCTTGGCCAGACAAAGTGAGCCAGATACGCAGTATTTT,CASSLARQSEPDTQYF
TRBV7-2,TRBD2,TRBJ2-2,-,TGTGCCAGCAGCGTATTAGCGGGATCGACCGGGGAGCTGTTTTTT,CASSVLAGSTGELFF
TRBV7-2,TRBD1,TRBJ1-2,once,TGTGCCAGCAGCTTATCCCTGGACAGGGTTAAGTATGGCTACACCTTC,CASSLSLDRVKYGYTF
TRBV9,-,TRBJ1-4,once,TGTGCCAGCAGCCCACGAGTGGGGGGTGGTGGTGAAAAACTGTTTTTT,CASSPRVGGGGEKLFF